The next 30 T cell receptor beta chains were all read from a single sample in a study of metastatic and nonmetastatic thyroid tumors. Thyroid surgery took place with no prior treatment in any patient. MiXCR was used by TCRdb to re-call the PCR reads. The sample has 55,000 to 75,000 clones; roughly 18% are singletons. The sequenced sample consisted of blood. All receptors come from a female donor with papillary thyroid cancer or a benign thyroid nodule (not recorded which). Some clones in this sample may be carry-over from other donors' samples.

This clone has at least ten counts. V usage is TRBV3-1 and J usage is TRBJ1-2; 8 nucleotides agree with TRBD1. Germline values: CDR1 LGHDT, CDR2 YNNKEL (reference sequence). The trim removed 2 bases at V and 12 bases at J, leaving 14 bases unmatched. This CDR3 region has 15 residues. The CDR3 bases are TGTGCCAGCAGCCAACGGGGACAGGAGGCTGCTAGGGACACCTTC. Translating gives CASSQRGQEAARDTF.

This clone came up many times. The chain uses TRBV27 and TRBJ1-1; D remains ambiguous. Looked up from germline, CDR1 is MNHEY and CDR2 is SMNVEV (reference sequence). V shed 7 bases and J shed 10 bases, with 13 bases lying between them. CDR3 length equals 11 residues. CDR3 in amino acids: CASNSGTRAFF. In DNA form, the CDR3 reads TGTGCCAGCAATTCCGGCACTCGAGCTTTCTTT.

This clone was counted many times. The V gene is TRBV12-3 or TRBV12-4, the J gene TRBJ1-1; D is unclear. Trimming removed 4 bases at V and 5 bases at J, with 11 bases between. CDR3 length: 13 amino acids. CDR3 loop: CASSSRVGTEAFF. The CDR3 nucleotides are TGTGCCAGCAGTTCGAGGGTGGGGACTGAAGCTTTCTTT.

The table lists this clone with a few counts. The chain recombines TRBV6-5 with TRBJ2-1; the D gene is possibly TRBD2 (5 bases). Germline V CDR1 and CDR2: MNHEY, SVGAGI. Trimming pared 3 bases from V and 4 bases from J, leaving 10 bases between. The length of the CDR3 is 14 residues. The CDR3 is CASSYNGVYNEQFF. In DNA, the CDR3 is TGTGCCAGCAGTTATAACGGGGTTTACAATGAGCAGTTCTTC.

This clone was recorded many times. The V gene is TRBV20-1, the J gene TRBJ2-3; D is ambiguous. CDR1 is DFQATT, CDR2 SNEGSKA, per germline (reference sequence). Trimming took 5 bases from V and 4 from J, leaving 10 bases between them. The CDR3 covers 12 residues. CDR3 protein: CSAPTVADTQYF. As DNA, the CDR3 is TGCAGTGCTCCGACTGTAGCAGATACGCAGTATTTT.

This clone was observed many times. This may be a read error, as it is one base from a much larger clone. The identical CDR3 is also encoded by other nucleotide sequences in the sample. V usage is TRBV24-1 and J usage is TRBJ1-2, with 9 bases aligning to TRBD1. Per the germline V gene, CDR1 is KGHDR and CDR2 is SFDVKD. The CDR3 totals 15 residues. In DNA form, the CDR3 reads TGTGCCACCAGTGATCCTCGGACAGGGGCTTATGGTTACACCTTC. Residues: CATSDPRTGAYGYTF.

This clone turned up a few times. V gene TRBV19 combines with J gene TRBJ1-6; TRBD1 matches at 8 bases. Germline trimming cut 2 bases from V and 6 bases from J; bases unmatched to any gene: 0. This CDR3 has 14 residues. Per the germline V gene, CDR1 is LNHDA and CDR2 is SQIVND (reference sequence). The CDR3 region has the DNA TGTGCCAGTAGTATAACAGGGGGTAATTCACCCCTCCACTTT. As protein: CASSITGGNSPLHF.

This chain links TRBV28 with TRBJ2-4; the D gene is possibly TRBD1 (5 bases). Germline values: CDR1 MDHEN, CDR2 SYDVKM. Trimming removed 5 bases at V and 6 bases at J, with 17 bases between. The CDR3 has 15 amino acids. As DNA, the CDR3 is TGTGCCAGCAGTATCCCCGCCCTAAGGGGAAACATTCAGTACTTC. This translates into CASSIPALRGNIQYF.

This clone was counted at least ten times. The V and J genes are TRBV3-1 and TRBJ1-4; D unclear. The V gene's germline CDR1 is LGHDT and CDR2 YNNKEL (reference sequence). With 6 bases removed from V and 10 bases from J, the gap between germline ends came to 12 bases. This CDR3 contains 12 residues. The chain's CDR3 is CASSPDQGKLFF. In DNA, the CDR3 is TGTGCCAGCAGTCCAGACCAAGGAAAACTGTTTTTT.

This clone has a count of ten or more. Other DNA sequences of this sample code for an identical CDR3. The chain is built from TRBV20-1 and TRBJ2-7; D is possibly TRBD1 or TRBD2 (7 bases each). With 5 bases removed from V and 7 bases from J, the gap between germline ends came to 12 bases. Germline lookup yields CDR1 DFQATT and CDR2 SNEGSKA (reference sequence). The CDR3 consists of 11 residues. CDR3 sequence reads: CSASQGGEQYF. Written as DNA, the CDR3 is TGCAGTGCTTCCCAGGGGGGGGAGCAGTACTTC.

This clone was recorded many times. The chain carries TRBV5-1 and TRBJ1-1; the match to TRBD1 covers 12 bases. The trim removed 4 bases at V and 2 bases at J, leaving 15 bases unmatched. The CDR3 length is 19 residues. Per germline, CDR1 SGHRS and CDR2 YFSETQ. CDR3 DNA sequence: TGCGCCAGCAGCCCCACGGGACAGGGGGCCCTTCTACCAAACACTGAAGCTTTCTTT. As protein: CASSPTGQGALLPNTEAFF.

This sequence joins TRBV15 and TRBJ2-7, with D hard to call. The CDR3 runs to 12 residues. The germline V and J ends were trimmed by 0 bases and 3 bases, with 3 bases remaining between them. Germline-derived CDR1 and CDR2 are LNHNV and YYDKDF (reference sequence). CDR3 coding DNA: TGTGCCACCAGCAGAGAGGGCTACGAGCAGTACTTC. Its translation: CATSREGYEQYF.

This clone occurred many times. The V call is TRBV6-1, the J call TRBJ1-1; 8 nucleotides line up with TRBD1. Germline CDR1 and CDR2: MNHNS and SASEGT. The length of the CDR3 is 13 residues. V shed 9 bases, J shed 4 bases, and the junction held 7 bases outside the gene matches. The CDR3 DNA reads TGTGCCAGTTCATTACAGGGGGTCACTGAAGCTTTCTTT. Translated: CASSLQGVTEAFF.

This clone was recorded at least ten times. The rearrangement joins TRBV30 to TRBJ2-1; the D gene could be TRBD1 or TRBD2 (5 bases each). CDR1 and CDR2 (germline): GTSNPN, SVGIG (reference sequence). The CDR3 has 13 residues. The V and J ends lost 2 bases and 8 bases respectively, with 13 bases between them. The CDR3 is CAWSWGRLDEQFF. CDR3 nucleotide sequence: TGTGCCTGGAGTTGGGGGAGACTCGATGAGCAGTTCTTC.

The chain carries TRBV27 and TRBJ2-7, with 7 positions matching TRBD1. With V trimmed by 5 bases and J by 6 bases, 7 bases remained unmatched. Germline assignment: CDR1 MNHEY and CDR2 SMNVEV (reference sequence). This CDR3 spans 13 amino acids. The CDR3, as DNA: TGTGCCAGCAGTCCCACAGGGGCGGGCGAGCAGTACTTC. Translated, it gives CASSPTGAGEQYF.

This clone was recorded many times. The V gene is TRBV5-6, the J gene TRBJ2-1; D unresolved. This CDR3 has 14 amino acids. Per germline, CDR1 SGHDT and CDR2 YYEEEE. The ends were cut back, 4 bases at V and 9 bases at J, with 17 bases in the middle. DNA of the CDR3: TGTGCCAGCAGCCTCCGGGTAGGGTGGAGTGAGCAGTTCTTC. Translation: CASSLRVGWSEQFF.

There are a few counts of this clone. The gene calls are TRBV7-2 and TRBJ2-1, with D tentatively TRBD1 (6 bases). CDR3 length: 12 residues. V lost 0 bases and J 12 bases, leaving 9 bases between the germline ends. CDR1 is SGHTA and CDR2 is FQGNSA in the germline V gene. The CDR3 region is CASSLAQGSQFF. The CDR3, as DNA: TGTGCCAGCAGCTTAGCTCAGGGGTCGCAGTTCTTC. Filled out from reference TRBV7-2 and TRBJ2-1, the complete variable domain reads GAGVSQSPSNKVTEKGKDVELRCDPISGHTALYWYRQSLGQGLEFLIYFQGNSAPDKSGLPSDRFSAERTGGSVSTLTIQRTQQEDSAVYLCASSLAQGSQFFGPGTRLTVL.

Ten or more counts support this clone. This chain links TRBV19 with TRBJ2-1; D might be TRBD2 (6 bases). Germline V gene sequence: CDR1 LNHDA, CDR2 SQIVND (reference sequence). The CDR3 has 14 residues. Trimming took 5 bases from V and 6 from J, leaving 14 bases between them. The CDR3 DNA reads TGTGCCAGTAGTTCGAGGGAGGAGGGCAATGAGCAGTTCTTC. Protein: CASSSREEGNEQFF.

The genes are TRBV2 and TRBJ2-1, with 11 bases that match TRBD2. J was trimmed by 8 bases and V by 6 bases; bases with no gene match: 9. The CDR3 has 15 amino acids. Germline V gene lookup returns CDR1 SNHLY and CDR2 FYNNEI. The CDR3 DNA follows: TGTGCCAGCAGAGCTACTAGCGGGAGTTTCCATGAGCAGTTCTTC. It translates to CASRATSGSFHEQFF. Full variable domain (remainder filled in from reference TRBV2 and TRBJ2-1): EPEVTQTPSHQVTQMGQEVILRCVPISNHLYFYWYRQILGQKVEFLVSFYNNEISEKSEIFDDQFSVERPDGSNFTLKIRSTKLEDSAMYFCASRATSGSFHEQFFGPGTRLTVL.

This clone was observed at least ten times. The V and J genes are TRBV30 and TRBJ2-1, with 11 bases matching TRBD2. The length of the CDR3 is 18 residues. Per the germline V gene, CDR1 is GTSNPN and CDR2 is SVGIG (reference sequence). J lost 0 bases, V lost 1 base, and 8 bases had no gene match. The CDR3: CAWSGASGRTNSYNEQFF. DNA of the CDR3: TGTGCCTGGAGTGGGGCTAGCGGGAGGACCAACTCCTACAATGAGCAGTTCTTC.

This clone appeared many times. This chain uses TRBV3-1 with TRBJ2-1, with TRBD1 identical over 8 bases. The CDR3 extends over 15 amino acids. Looked up from germline, CDR1 is LGHDT and CDR2 is YNNKEL (reference sequence). Trimming at V came to 8 bases and at J to 4 bases, leaving 10 bases not matched to a gene. This CDR3 reads CASGARDRKYNEQFF. Written as DNA, the CDR3 is TGTGCCAGCGGAGCTCGGGACAGGAAATACAATGAGCAGTTCTTC.

This clone came up many times. V gene TRBV9 combines with J gene TRBJ1-2; perhaps TRBD1 as D (5 bases). V was shortened by 0 bases and J by 4 bases, with 16 bases between the two germline ends. The CDR3 sequence is 16 residues long. Germline loops: CDR1 SGDLS, CDR2 YYNGEE. CDR3 nucleotide sequence: TGTGCCAGCAGCGTAGACTCAGGGAGGGGATTCTATGGCTACACCTTC. Its protein is CASSVDSGRGFYGYTF. Filled out from reference TRBV9 and TRBJ1-2, the complete variable domain reads DSGVTQTPKHLITATGQRVTLRCSPRSGDLSVYWYQQSLDQGLQFLIQYYNGEERAKGNILERFSAQQFPDLHSELNLSSLELGDSALYFCASSVDSGRGFYGYTFGSGTRLTVV.

This clone was found many times. The chain combines TRBV12-3 or TRBV12-4 with TRBJ2-3; 12 nucleotides agree with TRBD2. CDR3 length equals 16 residues. Trimming cost V 5 bases and J 3 bases; bases outside gene matches: 6. The CDR3 DNA sequence: TGTGCCAGCAGTATGACTAGCGGGAGCGGTACAGATACGCAGTATTTT. It translates to CASSMTSGSGTDTQYF.

The J gene is TRBJ2-7, the V gene TRBV6-4; D is unresolved. Trimming left V 3 bases short and J 5 bases short, with 17 bases between. Germline V CDR1 and CDR2: MRHNA, SNTAGT. The CDR3 is 15 amino acids. The CDR3 spells CASSDRVIGLDEQYF. In DNA, the CDR3 is TGTGCCAGCAGTGATCGGGTCATCGGTCTCGACGAGCAGTACTTC.

The sample holds many counts of this clone. CDR3: CASSIGYEQYF. The CDR3 coding sequence is TGTGCCAGTAGTATCGGGTACGAGCAGTACTTC. The J gene is TRBJ2-7, the V gene TRBV19; D call uncertain. This CDR3 comprises 11 residues. V shed 3 bases and J shed 4 bases, with 4 bases lying between them. Germline V gene data show CDR1 as LNHDA and CDR2 as SQIVND (reference sequence).

At least ten counts were recorded for this clone. The rearrangement links TRBV20-1 to TRBJ1-5; no definite D call. V lost 5 bases, J lost 2 bases, and 10 bases lay in between. Germline-derived CDR1 and CDR2 are DFQATT and SNEGSKA (reference sequence). The CDR3 sequence is 13 residues long. CDR3 sequence (DNA): TGCAGTGCTCGGGGAATCGGCAATCAGCCCCAGCATTTT. Its translation: CSARGIGNQPQHF.

In its sample, this clone was seen many times. The V and J genes are TRBV6-2 or TRBV6-3 and TRBJ2-1; 13 bases agree with TRBD2. The CDR3 is 16 amino acids. Germline CDR1 MNHEY, CDR2 SVGEGT. Trimming cost V 2 bases and J 4 bases; bases outside gene matches: 2. CDR3 nucleotides: TGTGCCAGCAGTTACCCGGGACTAGCGGGATACAATGAGCAGTTCTTC. This encodes CASSYPGLAGYNEQFF.

This clone has at least ten counts. The chain recombines TRBV19 with TRBJ2-1; D is uncertain. V shed 5 bases and J shed 6 bases, with 17 bases lying between them. The CDR3 is 15 residues long. Germline V gives CDR1 LNHDA, CDR2 SQIVND (reference sequence). Here the CDR3 reads CASSPNWAPTNEQFF. CDR3 sequence (DNA): TGTGCCAGTAGTCCAAATTGGGCGCCGACCAATGAGCAGTTCTTC.

This clone was seen ten or more times. This chain links TRBV13 with TRBJ2-6; D may match TRBD1 or TRBD2 (5 bases each). The V and J ends lost 1 base and 2 bases respectively, with 6 bases between them. Germline CDR1 and CDR2: PRHDT and FYEKMQ (reference sequence). The CDR3 is 15 amino acids. The CDR3 sequence: CASSLVGPGANVLTF. The CDR3 DNA follows: TGTGCCAGCAGCTTAGTGGGACCTGGGGCCAACGTCCTGACTTTC.

This clone came up many times. The chain couples TRBV10-1 to TRBJ1-4; D unresolved. Germline CDR1 reads WNHNN; CDR2 reads SYGVQD (reference sequence). The CDR3 spans 13 residues. Trimming took off 4 bases at V and 6 bases at J, with 9 bases between the two ends. The CDR3, as DNA: TGCGCCAGCAGTGGTGAGGGCGATGAAAAACTGTTTTTT. Its translation is CASSGEGDEKLFF.